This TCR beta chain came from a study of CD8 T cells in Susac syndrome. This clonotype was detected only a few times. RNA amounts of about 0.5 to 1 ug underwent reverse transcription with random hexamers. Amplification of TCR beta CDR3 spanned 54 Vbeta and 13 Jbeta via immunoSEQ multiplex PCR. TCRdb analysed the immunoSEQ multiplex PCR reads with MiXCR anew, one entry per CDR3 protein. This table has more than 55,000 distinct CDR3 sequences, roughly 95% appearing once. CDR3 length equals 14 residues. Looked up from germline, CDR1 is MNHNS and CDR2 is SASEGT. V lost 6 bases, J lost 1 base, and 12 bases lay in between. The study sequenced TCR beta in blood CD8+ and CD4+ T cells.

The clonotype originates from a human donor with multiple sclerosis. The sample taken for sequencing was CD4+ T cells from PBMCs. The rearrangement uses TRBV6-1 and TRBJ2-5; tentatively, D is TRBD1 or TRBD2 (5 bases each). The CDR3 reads CASRTGTLQETQYF. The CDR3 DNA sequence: TGTGCCAGCAGGACGGGGACGCTCCAAGAGACCCAGTACTTC.